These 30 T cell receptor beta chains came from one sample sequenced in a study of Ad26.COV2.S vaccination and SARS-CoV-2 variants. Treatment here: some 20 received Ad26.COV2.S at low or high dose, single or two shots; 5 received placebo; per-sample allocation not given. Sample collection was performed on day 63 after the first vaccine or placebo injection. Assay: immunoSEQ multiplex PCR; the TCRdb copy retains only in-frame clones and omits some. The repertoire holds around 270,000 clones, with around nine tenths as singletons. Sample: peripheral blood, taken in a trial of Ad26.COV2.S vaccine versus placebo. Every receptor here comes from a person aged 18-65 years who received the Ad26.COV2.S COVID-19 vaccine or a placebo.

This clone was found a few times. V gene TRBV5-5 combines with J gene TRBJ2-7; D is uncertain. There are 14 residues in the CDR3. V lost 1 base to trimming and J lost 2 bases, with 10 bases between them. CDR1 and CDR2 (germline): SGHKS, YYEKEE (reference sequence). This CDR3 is CASSLFQAAYEQYF. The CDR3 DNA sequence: TGTGCCAGCAGCTTGTTCCAGGCCGCCTACGAGCAGTACTTC. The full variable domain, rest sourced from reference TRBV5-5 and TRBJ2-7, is DAGVTQSPTHLIKTRGQQVTLRCSPISGHKSVSWYQQVLGQGPQFIFQYYEKEERGRGNFPDRFSARQFPNYSSELNVNALLLGDSALYLCASSLFQAAYEQYFGPGTRLTVT.

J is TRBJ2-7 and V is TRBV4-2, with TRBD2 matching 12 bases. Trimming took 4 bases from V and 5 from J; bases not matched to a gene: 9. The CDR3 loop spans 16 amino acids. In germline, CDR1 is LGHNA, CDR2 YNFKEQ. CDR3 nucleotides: TGTGCCAGCAGCCTCAAGACTAGCGGGGGTCGAGACGAGCAGTACTTC. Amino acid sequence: CASSLKTSGGRDEQYF.

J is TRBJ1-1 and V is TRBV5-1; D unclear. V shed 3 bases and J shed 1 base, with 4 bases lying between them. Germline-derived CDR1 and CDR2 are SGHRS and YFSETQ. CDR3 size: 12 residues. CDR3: CASSWGNTEAFF. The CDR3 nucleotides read TGCGCCAGCAGCTGGGGGAACACTGAAGCTTTCTTT.

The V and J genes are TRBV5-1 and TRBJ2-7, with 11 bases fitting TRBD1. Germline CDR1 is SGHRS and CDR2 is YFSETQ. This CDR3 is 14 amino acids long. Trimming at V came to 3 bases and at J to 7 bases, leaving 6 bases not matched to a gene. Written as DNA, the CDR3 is TGCGCCAGCAGCTCCGGACAGGGGGCTCAAGAGCAGTACTTC. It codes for CASSSGQGAQEQYF.

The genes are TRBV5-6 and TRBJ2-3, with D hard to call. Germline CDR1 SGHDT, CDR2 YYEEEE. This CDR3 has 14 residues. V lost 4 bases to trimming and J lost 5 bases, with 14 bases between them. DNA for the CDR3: TGTGCCAGCAGCCTCCCACCGTCGCGAGATACGCAGTATTTT. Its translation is CASSLPPSRDTQYF. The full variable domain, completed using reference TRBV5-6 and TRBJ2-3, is DAGVTQSPTHLIKTRGQQVTLRCSPKSGHDTVSWYQQALGQGPQFIFQYYEEEERQRGNFPDRFSGHQFPNYSSELNVNALLLGDSALYLCASSLPPSRDTQYFGPGTRLTVL.

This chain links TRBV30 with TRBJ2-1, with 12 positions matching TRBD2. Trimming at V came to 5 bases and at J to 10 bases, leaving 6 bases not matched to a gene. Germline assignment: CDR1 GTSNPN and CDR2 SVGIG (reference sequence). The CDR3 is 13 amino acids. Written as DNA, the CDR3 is TGTGCCTGGGGACTAGCGGGGCCCAGGGAGCAGTTCTTC. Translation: CAWGLAGPREQFF.

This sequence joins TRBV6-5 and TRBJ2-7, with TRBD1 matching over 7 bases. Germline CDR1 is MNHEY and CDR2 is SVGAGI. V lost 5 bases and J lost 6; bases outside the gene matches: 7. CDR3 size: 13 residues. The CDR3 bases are TGTGCCAGCAGTATACGACAGGGAGCCGAGCAGTACTTC. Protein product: CASSIRQGAEQYF.

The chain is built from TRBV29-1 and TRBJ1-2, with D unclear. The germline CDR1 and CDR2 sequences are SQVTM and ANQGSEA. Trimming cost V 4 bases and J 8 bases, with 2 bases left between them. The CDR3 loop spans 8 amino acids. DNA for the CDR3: TGCAGCGTTGGGGGCTACACCTTC. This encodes CSVGGYTF. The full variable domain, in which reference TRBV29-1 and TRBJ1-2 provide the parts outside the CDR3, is SAVISQKPSRDICQRGTSLTIQCQVDSQVTMMFWYRQQPGQSLTLIATANQGSEATYESGFVIDKFPISRPNLTFSTLTVSNMSPEDSSIYLCSVGGYTFGSGTRLTVV.

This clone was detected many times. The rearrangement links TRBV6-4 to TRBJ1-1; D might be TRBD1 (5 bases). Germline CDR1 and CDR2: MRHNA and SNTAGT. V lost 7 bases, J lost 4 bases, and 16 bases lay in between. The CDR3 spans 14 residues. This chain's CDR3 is CASTETESSTEAFF. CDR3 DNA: TGTGCCAGCACTGAGACAGAAAGTTCCACTGAAGCTTTCTTT.

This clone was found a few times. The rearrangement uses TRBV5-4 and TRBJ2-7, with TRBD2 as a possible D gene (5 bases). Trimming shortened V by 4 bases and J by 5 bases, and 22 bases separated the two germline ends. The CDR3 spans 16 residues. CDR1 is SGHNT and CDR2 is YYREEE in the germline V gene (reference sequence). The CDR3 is CASSTFLGESADEQYF. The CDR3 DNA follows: TGTGCCAGCAGCACGTTCCTCGGGGAGTCTGCAGACGAGCAGTACTTC. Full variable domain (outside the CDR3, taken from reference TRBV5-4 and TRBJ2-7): ETGVTQSPTHLIKTRGQQVTLRCSSQSGHNTVSWYQQALGQGPQFIFQYYREEENGRGNFPPRFSGLQFPNYSSELNVNALELDDSALYLCASSTFLGESADEQYFGPGTRLTVT.

CDR3 DNA: TGTGCCAGCAGCTTAAGTCAGGGACGGAACACTGAAGCTTTCTTT. This sequence encodes CASSLSQGRNTEAFF. The V gene is TRBV7-9, the J gene TRBJ1-1, with D perhaps TRBD1 (5 bases). The ends were cut back, 2 bases at V and 1 base at J, with 11 bases in the middle. CDR3 size: 15 residues. Germline CDR1 SEHNR, CDR2 FQNEAQ (reference sequence).

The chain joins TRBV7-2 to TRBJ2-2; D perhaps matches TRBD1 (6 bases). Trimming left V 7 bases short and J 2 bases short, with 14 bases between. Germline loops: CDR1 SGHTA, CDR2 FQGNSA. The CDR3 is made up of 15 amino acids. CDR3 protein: CASKSDRLNTGELFF. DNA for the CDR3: TGTGCCAGCAAATCGGACAGACTAAACACCGGGGAGCTGTTTTTT.

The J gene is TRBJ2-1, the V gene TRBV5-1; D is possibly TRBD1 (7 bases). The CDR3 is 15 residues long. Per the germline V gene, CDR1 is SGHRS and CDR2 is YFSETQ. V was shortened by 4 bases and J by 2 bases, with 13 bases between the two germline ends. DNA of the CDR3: TGCGCCAGCAGCCTAACAGGGGAGGCCTACAATGAGCAGTTCTTC. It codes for CASSLTGEAYNEQFF.

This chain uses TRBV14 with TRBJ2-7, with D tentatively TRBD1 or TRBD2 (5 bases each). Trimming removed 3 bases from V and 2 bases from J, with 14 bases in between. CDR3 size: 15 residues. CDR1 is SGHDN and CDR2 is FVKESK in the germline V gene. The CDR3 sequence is CASSQGTPKAYEQYV. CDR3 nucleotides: TGTGCCAGCAGCCAGGGGACCCCGAAAGCCTACGAGCAGTACGTC.

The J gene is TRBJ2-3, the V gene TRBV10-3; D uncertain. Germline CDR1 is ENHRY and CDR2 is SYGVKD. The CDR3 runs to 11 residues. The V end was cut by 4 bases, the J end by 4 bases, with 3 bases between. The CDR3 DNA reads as TGTGCCATCAGTGCGGCAGATACGCAGTATTTT. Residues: CAISAADTQYF.

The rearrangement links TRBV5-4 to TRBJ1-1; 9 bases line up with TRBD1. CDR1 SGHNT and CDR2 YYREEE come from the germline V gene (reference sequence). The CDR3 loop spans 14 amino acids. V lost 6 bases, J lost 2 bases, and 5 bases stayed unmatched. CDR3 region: CASTGGQGNTEAFF. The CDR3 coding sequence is TGTGCCAGCACTGGGGGACAGGGTAACACTGAAGCTTTCTTT. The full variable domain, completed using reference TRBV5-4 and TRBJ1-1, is ETGVTQSPTHLIKTRGQQVTLRCSSQSGHNTVSWYQQALGQGPQFIFQYYREEENGRGNFPPRFSGLQFPNYSSELNVNALELDDSALYLCASTGGQGNTEAFFGQGTRLTVV.

CDR3 in amino acids: CAISENGKIAKNIQYF. The CDR3 region has the DNA TGTGCCATCAGTGAGAATGGCAAAATAGCCAAAAACATTCAGTACTTC. The rearrangement joins TRBV10-3 to TRBJ2-4; no reliable D call. The CDR3 is made up of 16 amino acids. Germline V CDR1 and CDR2: ENHRY, SYGVKD. V shed 2 bases and J shed 0 bases, with 11 bases lying between them.

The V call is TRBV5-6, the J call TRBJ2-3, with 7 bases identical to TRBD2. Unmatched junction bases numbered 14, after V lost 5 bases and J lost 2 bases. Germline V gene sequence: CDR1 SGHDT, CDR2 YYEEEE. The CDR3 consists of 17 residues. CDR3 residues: CASSSSRTRDYTDTQYF. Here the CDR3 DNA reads TGTGCCAGCAGTTCTTCCCGGACTAGAGATTACACAGATACGCAGTATTTT. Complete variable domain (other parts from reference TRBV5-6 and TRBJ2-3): DAGVTQSPTHLIKTRGQQVTLRCSPKSGHDTVSWYQQALGQGPQFIFQYYEEEERQRGNFPDRFSGHQFPNYSSELNVNALLLGDSALYLCASSSSRTRDYTDTQYFGPGTRLTVL.

The CDR3 sequence: CASRGDLTTGELFF. In DNA, the CDR3 is TGTGCCAGTAGGGGTGACCTGACTACCGGGGAGCTGTTTTTT. V gene TRBV19 combines with J gene TRBJ2-2; D is uncertain. The CDR3 has 14 residues. Germline CDR1 is LNHDA and CDR2 is SQIVND (reference sequence). Trimming stripped 6 bases from V and 5 bases from J, with 13 bases between.

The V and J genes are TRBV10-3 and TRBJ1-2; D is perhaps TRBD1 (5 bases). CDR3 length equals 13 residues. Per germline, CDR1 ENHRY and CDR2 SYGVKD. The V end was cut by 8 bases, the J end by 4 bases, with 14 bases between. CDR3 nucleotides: TGTGCCATCGGAAACGGGGGGGGCTATGGCTACACCTTC. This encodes CAIGNGGGYGYTF.

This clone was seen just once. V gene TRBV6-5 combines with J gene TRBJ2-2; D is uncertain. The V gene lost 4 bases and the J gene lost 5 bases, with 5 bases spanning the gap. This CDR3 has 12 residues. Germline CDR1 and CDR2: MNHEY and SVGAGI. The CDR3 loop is CASSSETGELFF. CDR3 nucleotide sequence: TGTGCCAGCAGTTCTGAAACCGGGGAGCTGTTTTTT.

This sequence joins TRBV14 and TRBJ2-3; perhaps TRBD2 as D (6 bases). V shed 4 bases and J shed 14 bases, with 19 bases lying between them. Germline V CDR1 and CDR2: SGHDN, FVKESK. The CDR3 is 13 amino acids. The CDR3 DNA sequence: TGTGCCAGCAGCCCCCATTCCGGGACTCATGCGTATTTT. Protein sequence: CASSPHSGTHAYF.

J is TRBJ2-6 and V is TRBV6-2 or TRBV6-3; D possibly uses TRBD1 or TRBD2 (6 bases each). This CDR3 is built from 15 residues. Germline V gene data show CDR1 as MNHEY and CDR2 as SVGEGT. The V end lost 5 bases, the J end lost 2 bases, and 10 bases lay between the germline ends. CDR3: CASSPGGTGANVLTF. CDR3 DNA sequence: TGTGCCAGCAGTCCCGGGGGCACTGGGGCCAACGTCCTGACTTTC.

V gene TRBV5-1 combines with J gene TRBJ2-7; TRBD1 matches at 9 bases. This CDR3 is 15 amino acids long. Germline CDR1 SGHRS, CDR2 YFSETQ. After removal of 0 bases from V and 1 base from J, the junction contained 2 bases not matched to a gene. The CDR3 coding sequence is TGCGCCAGCAGCTTGGGCGGGACAGGGTCCTACGAGCAGTACTTC. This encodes CASSLGGTGSYEQYF.

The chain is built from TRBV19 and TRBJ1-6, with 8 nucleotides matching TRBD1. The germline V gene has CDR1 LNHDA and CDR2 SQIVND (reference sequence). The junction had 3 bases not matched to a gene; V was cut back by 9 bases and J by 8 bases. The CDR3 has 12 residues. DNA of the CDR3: TGTGCCAGCAGGGGGCGGTATTCACCCCTCCACTTT. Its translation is CASRGRYSPLHF.

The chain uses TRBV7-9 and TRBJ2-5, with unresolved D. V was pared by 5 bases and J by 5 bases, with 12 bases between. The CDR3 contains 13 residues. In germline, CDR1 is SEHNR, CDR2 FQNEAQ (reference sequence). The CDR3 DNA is TGTGCCAGCAGCATCAGGCCGGTGGAGACCCAGTACTTC. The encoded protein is CASSIRPVETQYF.

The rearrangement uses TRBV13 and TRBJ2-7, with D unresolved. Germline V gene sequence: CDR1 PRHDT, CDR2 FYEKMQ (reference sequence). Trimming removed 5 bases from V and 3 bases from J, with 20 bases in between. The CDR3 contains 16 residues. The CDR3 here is CASSLTTDPEGYEQYF. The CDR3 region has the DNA TGTGCCAGCAGCCTGACCACTGACCCCGAAGGCTACGAGCAGTACTTC.

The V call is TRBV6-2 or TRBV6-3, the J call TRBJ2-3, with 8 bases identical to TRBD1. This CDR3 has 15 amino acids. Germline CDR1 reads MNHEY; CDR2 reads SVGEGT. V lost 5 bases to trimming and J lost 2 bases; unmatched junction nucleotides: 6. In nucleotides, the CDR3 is TGTGCCAGCAGTATCGGGACAGGCGCCACAGATACGCAGTATTTT. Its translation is CASSIGTGATDTQYF.

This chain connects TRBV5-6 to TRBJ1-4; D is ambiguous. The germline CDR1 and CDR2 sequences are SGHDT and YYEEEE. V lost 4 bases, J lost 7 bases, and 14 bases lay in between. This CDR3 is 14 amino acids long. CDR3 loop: CASSKTGFTEKLFF. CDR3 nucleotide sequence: TGTGCCAGCAGCAAGACGGGCTTTACTGAAAAACTGTTTTTT. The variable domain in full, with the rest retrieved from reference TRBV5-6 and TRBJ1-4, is DAGVTQSPTHLIKTRGQQVTLRCSPKSGHDTVSWYQQALGQGPQFIFQYYEEEERQRGNFPDRFSGHQFPNYSSELNVNALLLGDSALYLCASSKTGFTEKLFFGSGTQLSVL.

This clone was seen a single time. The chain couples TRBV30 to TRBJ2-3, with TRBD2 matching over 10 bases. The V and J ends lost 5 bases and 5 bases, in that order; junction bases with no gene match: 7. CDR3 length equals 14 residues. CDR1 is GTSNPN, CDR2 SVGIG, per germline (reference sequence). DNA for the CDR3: TGTGCCTGGGAGCGAGCGGGGGGGCGAGATACGCAGTATTTT. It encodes CAWERAGGRDTQYF. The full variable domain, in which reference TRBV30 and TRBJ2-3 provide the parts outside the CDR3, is SQTIHQWPATLVQPVGSPLSLECTVEGTSNPNLYWYRQAAGRGLQLLFYSVGIGQISSEVPQNLSASRPQDRQFILSSKKLLLSDSGFYLCAWERAGGRDTQYFGPGTRLTVL.